These T cell receptor beta chains were read from a single sample in a study of Ad26.COV2.S vaccination and SARS-CoV-2 variants. Measured with immunoSEQ multiplex PCR; TCRdb has only the in-frame clones, and not every one. The sample records some 640,000 clones, more than 80% being singletons. The sample in question was peripheral blood, obtained in a trial of Ad26.COV2.S vaccine versus placebo. The receptor source for this set is a person aged 18-60 years who received the Ad26.COV2.S COVID-19 vaccine or a placebo. Both conserved end residues are part of each CDR3. Each record gives: clone size, J gene, V gene, CDR3 length, D gene, CDR3 protein, CDR3 DNA. The D gene is left open where the match is weak. Expanded clones get a size class; other rows say once, few or many, or leave the size out.

size: -; J: TRBJ1-6; V: TRBV7-2; length: 16; D: -; CDR3: CASSPRGGGKGSPLHF; DNA: TGTGCCAGCAGTCCCCGTGGGGGGGGCAAAGGCTCACCCCTCCACTTT
size: -; J: TRBJ1-5; V: TRBV30; length: 13; D: -; CDR3: CAWSVLGNQPQHF; DNA: TGTGCCTGGAGTGTATTAGGGAATCAGCCCCAGCATTTT
size: -; J: TRBJ1-2; V: TRBV6-6; length: 13; D: -; CDR3: CASSYSGLEGYTF; DNA: TGTGCCAGCAGTTACTCGGGCCTGGAGGGCTACACCTTC
size: -; J: TRBJ2-5; V: TRBV5-4; length: 15; D: TRBD1; CDR3: CASSTREGGYETQYF; DNA: TGTGCCAGCAGCACCCGTGAAGGGGGCTATGAGACCCAGTACTTC
size: -; J: TRBJ2-7; V: TRBV10-3; length: 14; D: TRBD2; CDR3: CAISRLAGTYEQYF; DNA: TGTGCCATCAGTAGACTAGCGGGCACCTACGAGCAGTACTTC
size: -; J: TRBJ1-2; V: TRBV3-1/TRBV3-2; length: 13; D: -; CDR3: CASSRGTPEGYTF; DNA: TGTGCCAGCAGCAGGGGAACCCCTGAGGGCTACACCTTC
size: -; J: TRBJ2-7; V: TRBV12-3/TRBV12-4; length: 12; D: -; CDR3: CASSSRSHEQYF; DNA: TGTGCCAGCAGTTCGAGGAGCCACGAGCAGTACTTC
size: -; J: TRBJ1-4; V: TRBV19; length: 14; D: TRBD1; CDR3: CASSIVGGVEKLFF; DNA: TGTGCCAGTAGTATAGTAGGGGGCGTTGAAAAACTGTTTTTT
size: many; J: TRBJ1-3; V: TRBV5-4; length: 19; D: TRBD1; CDR3: CASSFSLTRQGARGNTIYF; DNA: TGTGCCAGCAGCTTTTCGCTGACCCGGCAGGGGGCAAGAGGAAACACCATATATTTT
size: -; J: TRBJ1-3; V: TRBV18; length: 15; D: -; CDR3: CASSPDPNTGNTIYF; DNA: TGTGCCAGCTCACCGGACCCTAACACTGGAAACACCATATATTTT
size: -; J: TRBJ1-1; V: TRBV18; length: 15; D: TRBD1; CDR3: CASSAGGGMNTEAFF; DNA: TGTGCCAGCTCAGCAGGGGGAGGAATGAACACTGAAGCTTTCTTT
size: -; J: TRBJ2-1; V: TRBV11-3; length: 15; D: TRBD2; CDR3: CASSSRLAGDYEQFF; DNA: TGTGCCAGCAGCTCTAGACTAGCGGGAGATTATGAGCAGTTCTTC
size: -; J: TRBJ2-1; V: TRBV2; length: 15; D: -; CDR3: CASSESRVAYNEQFF; DNA: TGTGCCAGCAGTGAAAGCAGGGTAGCCTACAATGAGCAGTTCTTC
size: -; J: TRBJ2-1; V: TRBV5-4; length: 12; D: -; CDR3: CASSEEVNEQFF; DNA: TGTGCCAGCAGCGAGGAGGTGAATGAGCAGTTCTTC
size: -; J: TRBJ1-5; V: TRBV2; length: 14; D: -; CDR3: CASSPLQMDQPQHF; DNA: TGTGCCAGCAGTCCCCTACAGATGGATCAGCCCCAGCATTTT
size: -; J: TRBJ2-7; V: TRBV6-5; length: 13; D: TRBD1; CDR3: CASSRDRIHEQYF; DNA: TGTGCCAGCAGTCGGGACAGGATTCACGAGCAGTACTTC
size: few; J: TRBJ1-2; V: TRBV7-2; length: 13; D: -; CDR3: CASSLGVLYGYTF; DNA: TGTGCCAGCAGCTTAGGGGTACTCTATGGCTACACCTTC
size: -; J: TRBJ1-5; V: TRBV7-2; length: 14; D: -; CDR3: CASSRETAREPQHF; DNA: TGTGCCAGCAGCCGGGAGACCGCCCGGGAGCCCCAGCATTTT
size: -; J: TRBJ1-5; V: TRBV5-3; length: 13; D: -; CDR3: CARSLVGNQPQHF; DNA: TGTGCCAGAAGCTTGGTAGGGAATCAGCCCCAGCATTTT
size: -; J: TRBJ2-2; V: TRBV5-1; length: 14; D: -; CDR3: CASSLGGPTGELFF; DNA: TGCGCCAGCAGCTTGGGGGGTCCTACCGGGGAGCTGTTTTTT
size: once; J: TRBJ2-7; V: TRBV5-5; length: 14; D: -; CDR3: CASSLDMGFSEQYF; DNA: TGTGCCAGCAGCTTGGATATGGGTTTTTCCGAGCAGTACTTC
size: few; J: TRBJ1-5; V: TRBV5-8; length: 13; D: -; CDR3: CASSLQGYQPQHF; DNA: TGTGCCAGCAGCCTACAGGGTTATCAGCCCCAGCATTTT
size: -; J: TRBJ2-7; V: TRBV15; length: 14; D: -; CDR3: CATSREASLYEQYF; DNA: TGTGCCACCAGCAGAGAGGCCAGTTTGTACGAGCAGTACTTC
size: few; J: TRBJ1-5; V: TRBV2; length: 15; D: -; CDR3: CASSEEKGGNQPQHF; DNA: TGTGCCAGCAGTGAAGAAAAGGGTGGCAATCAGCCCCAGCATTTT
size: -; J: TRBJ2-5; V: TRBV7-3; length: 14; D: TRBD2; CDR3: CASSLIAGAETQYF; DNA: TGTGCCAGCAGCTTAATAGCGGGGGCAGAGACCCAGTACTTC
size: -; J: TRBJ2-5; V: TRBV4-2; length: 13; D: -; CDR3: CASSQGAGETQYF; DNA: TGTGCCAGCAGCCAAGGGGCGGGAGAGACCCAGTACTTC
size: -; J: TRBJ1-1; V: TRBV19; length: 17; D: -; CDR3: CASSPPSGIRVNTEAFF; DNA: TGTGCCAGTAGCCCTCCCTCAGGGATTAGGGTGAACACTGAAGCTTTCTTT
size: -; J: TRBJ2-3; V: TRBV29-1; length: 13; D: TRBD1; CDR3: CSVLGQGRDTQYF; DNA: TGCAGCGTCCTCGGACAGGGGAGAGATACGCAGTATTTT
size: -; J: TRBJ2-7; V: TRBV27; length: 16; D: TRBD1; CDR3: CASSLRATGVGYEQYF; DNA: TGTGCCAGCAGTTTAAGGGCTACAGGGGTGGGTTACGAGCAGTACTTC
size: -; J: TRBJ1-1; V: TRBV12-3/TRBV12-4; length: 13; D: -; CDR3: CASKPGEETEAFF; DNA: TGTGCCAGCAAACCGGGCGAAGAGACTGAAGCTTTCTTT
size: -; J: TRBJ2-1; V: TRBV19; length: 16; D: TRBD2; CDR3: CASSIRRLADYNEQFF; DNA: TGTGCCAGTAGTATAAGGCGGCTAGCGGATTACAATGAGCAGTTCTTC
size: -; J: TRBJ1-1; V: TRBV29-1; length: 14; D: -; CDR3: CSVEEPLMNTEAFF; DNA: TGCAGCGTTGAAGAACCACTCATGAACACTGAAGCTTTCTTT
size: -; J: TRBJ1-6; V: TRBV4-1; length: 18; D: TRBD1; CDR3: CASSQVKDRGKGNSPLHF; DNA: TGCGCCAGCAGCCAAGTAAAGGACAGGGGGAAGGGTAATTCACCCCTCCACTTT
size: once; J: TRBJ2-7; V: TRBV29-1; length: 14; D: -; CDR3: CSVEDGTDNYEQYF; DNA: TGCAGCGTTGAAGATGGTACGGATAACTACGAGCAGTACTTC
size: -; J: TRBJ2-5; V: TRBV10-2; length: 16; D: TRBD2; CDR3: CASSEQVAGVQETQYF; DNA: TGCGCCAGCAGTGAGCAGGTAGCGGGAGTCCAAGAGACCCAGTACTTC
size: -; J: TRBJ1-5; V: TRBV10-2; length: 14; D: TRBD1; CDR3: CASSEGQGAQPQHF; DNA: TGCGCCAGCAGTGAAGGACAGGGAGCTCAGCCCCAGCATTTT
size: once; J: TRBJ2-3; V: TRBV5-4; length: 15; D: -; CDR3: CASSPGRYSTDTQYF; DNA: TGTGCCAGCAGCCCTGGCCGCTATAGCACAGATACGCAGTATTTT
size: once; J: TRBJ1-1; V: TRBV4-3; length: 14; D: TRBD1; CDR3: CASSQGTADTEAFF; DNA: TGCGCCAGCAGCCAGGGGACAGCAGACACTGAAGCTTTCTTT
size: -; J: TRBJ2-2; V: TRBV2; length: 11; D: -; CDR3: CASSGGGELFF; DNA: TGTGCCAGCAGTGGAGGGGGGGAGCTGTTTTTT
size: -; J: TRBJ2-2; V: TRBV18; length: 16; D: -; CDR3: CASSRVTDGMTGELFF; DNA: TGTGCCAGCTCACGTGTTACGGACGGAATGACCGGGGAGCTGTTTTTT
size: -; J: TRBJ2-4; V: TRBV10-3; length: 15; D: -; CDR3: CAISGHGADGNIQYF; DNA: TGTGCCATCAGTGGCCATGGGGCGGATGGAAACATTCAGTACTTC
size: once; J: TRBJ1-4; V: TRBV25-1; length: 15; D: -; CDR3: CASSEFGTTNEKLFF; DNA: TGTGCCAGCAGTGAATTCGGTACGACTAATGAAAAACTGTTTTTT
size: -; J: TRBJ1-5; V: TRBV15; length: 16; D: -; CDR3: CATSRDRPYSNQPQHF; DNA: TGTGCCACCAGCAGAGATCGACCCTATAGCAATCAGCCCCAGCATTTT
size: -; J: TRBJ2-3; V: TRBV25-1; length: 13; D: -; CDR3: CASRDTGTDTQYF; DNA: TGTGCCAGCAGAGATACCGGCACAGATACGCAGTATTTT
size: -; J: TRBJ2-7; V: TRBV24-1; length: 17; D: -; CDR3: CATSDTRLGGARNEQYF; DNA: TGTGCCACCAGTGACACCCGACTAGGGGGCGCGAGGAACGAGCAGTACTTC
size: -; J: TRBJ2-1; V: TRBV11-2; length: 20; D: -; CDR3: CASSLDHNLRWTVPDNEQFF; DNA: TGTGCCAGCAGCTTAGATCATAATTTACGCTGGACAGTTCCTGACAATGAGCAGTTCTTC
size: -; J: TRBJ2-5; V: TRBV27; length: 15; D: TRBD2; CDR3: CASSGAGGNQETQYF; DNA: TGTGCCAGCAGCGGGGCGGGGGGCAACCAAGAGACCCAGTACTTC
size: -; J: TRBJ2-7; V: TRBV7-6; length: 13; D: -; CDR3: CARGGGASYEQYF; DNA: TGTGCCAGGGGGGGCGGGGCGAGCTACGAGCAGTACTTC
size: -; J: TRBJ2-6; V: TRBV27; length: 18; D: -; CDR3: CASSLIGGRGSGANVLTF; DNA: TGTGCCAGCAGTTTAATCGGGGGAAGGGGATCTGGGGCCAACGTCCTGACTTTC
size: once; J: TRBJ2-6; V: TRBV6-1; length: 18; D: -; CDR3: CASSVPGRGWDGANVLTF; DNA: TGTGCCAGCAGTGTGCCGGGACGCGGATGGGATGGGGCCAACGTCCTGACTTTC